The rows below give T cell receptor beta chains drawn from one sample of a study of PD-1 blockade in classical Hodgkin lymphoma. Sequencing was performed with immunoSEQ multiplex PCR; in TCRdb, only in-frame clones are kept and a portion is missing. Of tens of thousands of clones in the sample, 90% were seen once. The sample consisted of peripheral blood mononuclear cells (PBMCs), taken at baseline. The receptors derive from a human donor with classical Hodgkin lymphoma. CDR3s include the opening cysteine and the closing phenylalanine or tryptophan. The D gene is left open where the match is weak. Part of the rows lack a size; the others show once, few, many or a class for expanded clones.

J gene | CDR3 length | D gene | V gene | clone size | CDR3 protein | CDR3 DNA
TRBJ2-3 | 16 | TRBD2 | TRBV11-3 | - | CASSLAASGSTDTQYF | TGTGCCAGCAGCTTAGCGGCTAGCGGGAGCACAGATACGCAGTATTTT
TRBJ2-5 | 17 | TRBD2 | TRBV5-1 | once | CASSLAVGTSGGETQYF | TGCGCCAGCAGCTTGGCCGTTGGGACTAGCGGGGGGGAGACCCAGTACTTC
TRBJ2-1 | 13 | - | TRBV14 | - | CASSQGANNEQFF | TGTGCCAGCAGCCAAGGGGCAAACAATGAGCAGTTCTTC
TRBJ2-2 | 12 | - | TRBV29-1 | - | CSALRSTGELFF | TGCAGCGCTCTCCGATCCACCGGGGAGCTGTTTTTT
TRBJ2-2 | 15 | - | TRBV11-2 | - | CASSTDRTTTGELFF | TGTGCCAGCAGCACCGACAGGACTACTACCGGGGAGCTGTTTTTT
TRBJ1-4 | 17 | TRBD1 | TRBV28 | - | CASSSTLRQGAREKLFF | TGTGCCAGCAGTTCCACCCTTAGACAGGGGGCGAGAGAAAAACTGTTTTTT
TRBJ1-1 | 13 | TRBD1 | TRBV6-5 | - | CASSYQWDREAFF | TGTGCCAGCAGTTACCAGTGGGACAGGGAAGCTTTCTTT
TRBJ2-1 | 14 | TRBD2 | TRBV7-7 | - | CASSLSGIHNEQFF | TGTGCCAGCAGCTTAAGCGGGATCCACAATGAGCAGTTCTTC
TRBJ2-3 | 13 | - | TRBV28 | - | CASSPSGTDTQYF | TGTGCCAGCAGTCCATCCGGCACAGATACGCAGTATTTT
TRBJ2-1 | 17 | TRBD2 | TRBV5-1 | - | CASSSGLAGGPGSEQFF | TGCGCCAGCAGCTCGGGACTAGCGGGAGGGCCAGGGTCTGAGCAGTTCTTC
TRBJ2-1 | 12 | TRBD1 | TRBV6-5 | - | CASSPTGIGQFF | TGTGCCAGCAGCCCGACAGGGATCGGGCAGTTCTTC
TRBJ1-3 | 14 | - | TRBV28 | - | CASRSYNWLNTIYF | TGTGCCAGCAGATCCTATAATTGGTTAAACACCATATATTTT
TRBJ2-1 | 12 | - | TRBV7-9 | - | CASSLERGDLFF | TGTGCCAGCAGCTTAGAGAGGGGGGACCTCTTCTTC
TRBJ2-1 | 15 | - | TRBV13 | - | CASSPRPRDYNEQFF | TGTGCCAGCAGCCCCCGGCCCAGGGACTACAATGAGCAGTTCTTC